Reported below is one TCR beta chain. CDR3 length: 17 amino acids. V gave up 0 bases and J gave up 1 base; unmatched junction bases: 4. Germline V lookup: CDR1 SGHRS, CDR2 YFSETQ. This entry is derived from a study of blood T cell repertoires in COVID-19. Study background: Acute-phase and convalescent COVID-19 samples originated in the United States, Italy and Spain. PBMCs, B-cell-depleted T cells, or T cells were the source of the cDNA or gDNA that made up the material.

Measured with immunoSEQ multiplex PCR; TCRdb has only the in-frame clones, and not every one. The sample lists about 87,000 clones; about 83% were seen once. This sequence originates from a woman aged 65 to 85 with acute or convalescent COVID-19. V gene TRBV5-1 combines with J gene TRBJ2-3; 11 positions match TRBD2. Material: peripheral blood. This chain's CDR3 is CASSLVSSGGRTDTQYF. DNA for the CDR3: TGCGCCAGCAGCTTGGTTTCTAGCGGGGGGCGCACAGATACGCAGTATTTT.